The TCR beta chain under discussion was sequenced for a study of response to subunit inactivated influenza vaccine. Study findings and constraints: Authors proposed each seasonal influenza vaccination draws in few new T cells.

The CDR3 has 13 residues. The germline V gene has CDR1 SQVTM and CDR2 ANQGSEA. Deletions cut 4 bases from V and 0 bases from J, with 9 bases between. TCRdb reanalysed the RT-PCR reads using MiXCR and keeps one entry per CDR3 protein. The sample includes about half a million distinct CDR3 sequences, around 25% seen only once; the top ten take 1.9%. This clonotype was recorded at least ten times. Its matching antigen is unknown. The clonotype comes from a middle-aged man who received an inactivated influenza vaccine. Sequenced material: CD4+ T cells sorted from PBMCs, taken approximately 5 days after vaccination. This chain links TRBV29-1 with TRBJ1-1; possibly TRBD1 for D (5 bases). CDR3 protein: CSVVGHLNTEAFF. CDR3 DNA sequence: TGCAGCGTTGTTGGACACTTGAACACTGAAGCTTTCTTT. Using reference TRBV29-1 and TRBJ1-1 for the parts outside the CDR3, the full variable domain is SAVISQKPSRDICQRGTSLTIQCQVDSQVTMMFWYRQQPGQSLTLIATANQGSEATYESGFVIDKFPISRPNLTFSTLTVSNMSPEDSSIYLCSVVGHLNTEAFFGQGTRLTVV.